This is a list of T cell receptor beta chains from one sample in a study of radiotherapy plus CTLA-4 blockade in lung cancer. Only in-frame clones appear in the TCRdb table, and some are missing; sequencing was by immunoSEQ multiplex PCR. The table includes some 90,000 clones, approximately 83% detected once. The material sequenced was peripheral blood, taken from a patient treated with radiotherapy plus ipilimumab. These receptors originate from a human donor with non-small cell lung cancer who had a partial response to radiotherapy plus ipilimumab. CDR3s include the opening cysteine and the closing phenylalanine or tryptophan. The D gene is left open where the match is weak. Rows give clone size only sometimes, using once, few, many, or a class for an expanded clone.

J gene	clone size	D gene	V gene	CDR3 DNA	CDR3 protein
TRBJ2-1	.	.	TRBV19	TGTGCCAGTAGTATCTTCGCGGGAAACAATGAGCAGTTCTTC	CASSIFAGNNEQFF
TRBJ1-1	.	TRBD1	TRBV19	TGTGCCAGTAGTCCCCGGACAGGGAACACTGAAGCTTTCTTT	CASSPRTGNTEAFF
TRBJ2-2	.	TRBD2	TRBV7-9	TGTGCCAGCAGCTTACCGGGAGGCCTCACCGGGGAGCTGTTTTTT	CASSLPGGLTGELFF
TRBJ2-3	.	.	TRBV18	TGTGCCAGCTCACTAGGACAGACGACCACAGATACGCAGTATTTT	CASSLGQTTTDTQYF
TRBJ1-4	once	TRBD1	TRBV2	TGTGCCAGCAGCCGGTCCGGCGGGACAGCTAATGAAAAACTGTTTTTT	CASSRSGGTANEKLFF
TRBJ1-1	once	.	TRBV6-5	TGTGCCGGCGTGGGGACTGTGAACACTGAAGCTTTCTTT	CAGVGTVNTEAFF
TRBJ2-2	.	TRBD2	TRBV18	TGTGCCAGCTCACCAGATCTACTAGCGGGAGCCGGGGAGCTGTTTTTT	CASSPDLLAGAGELFF
TRBJ1-1	.	.	TRBV6-5	TGTGCCAGCAGTTACTTAACAGGCACTGAAGCTTTCTTT	CASSYLTGTEAFF
TRBJ1-2	.	TRBD1	TRBV7-9	TGTGCCAGCAGCCGCATCCGGGACAGGGTCTATGGCTACACCTTC	CASSRIRDRVYGYTF
TRBJ1-3	.	TRBD1	TRBV7-2	TGTGCCAGCAGCCCACAAGGACAGGGTAGTTGGTCTGGAAACACCATATATTTT	CASSPQGQGSWSGNTIYF
TRBJ2-4	once	.	TRBV29-1	TGCAGCGTTCGAGCGGCCACCCCCGGGGACATTCAGTACTTC	CSVRAATPGDIQYF
TRBJ1-2	.	.	TRBV19	TGTGCCAGTAGACGAAACCCGGGGATTAACTATGGCTACACCTTC	CASRRNPGINYGYTF
TRBJ1-5	.	.	TRBV29-1	TGCAGCGTTGGGTACAGGGTGAATCAGCCCCAGCATTTT	CSVGYRVNQPQHF
TRBJ2-5	.	TRBD1	TRBV5-1	TGCGCCAGCAGCTTGGTTATAACAGGGGTGGCAGAGACCCAGTACTTC	CASSLVITGVAETQYF
TRBJ2-3	.	.	TRBV29-1	TGCTCTACAGCCACTACAGATACGCAGTATTTT	CSTATTDTQYF
TRBJ2-2	.	.	TRBV27	TGTGCCAGCAGTTTATCGCGTCCCACCGGGGAGCTGTTTTTT	CASSLSRPTGELFF
TRBJ1-5	.	TRBD1	TRBV19	TGTGCCAGTAGTATGGCAGGGGGCAAGACTCAGCCCCAGCATTTT	CASSMAGGKTQPQHF
TRBJ2-7	.	.	TRBV28	TGTGCCAGCAGCGGGAGTCTGTACGAGCAGTACTTC	CASSGSLYEQYF
TRBJ2-1	.	.	TRBV2	TGTGCCAGGCCTCGAACGGGAGAGAGAAACAATGAGCAGTTCTTC	CARPRTGERNNEQFF
TRBJ2-2	.	.	TRBV5-5	TGTGCCAGCAGCCGGGGGTTGAACACCGGGGAGCTGTTTTTT	CASSRGLNTGELFF
TRBJ1-2	.	.	TRBV6-5	TGTGCCACCAGACAAATGGTGCTCAACTATGGCTACACCTTC	CATRQMVLNYGYTF
TRBJ2-2	.	TRBD2	TRBV29-1	TGCAGCGTCCTCGGGCGGAGGGAGGGCACCGGGGAGCTGTTTTTT	CSVLGRREGTGELFF
TRBJ2-1	.	.	TRBV27	TGTGCCAGCAGACGGCTAGGAGTCAATGAGCAGTTCTTC	CASRRLGVNEQFF
TRBJ1-3	.	.	TRBV9	TGTGCCAGCAGCTCTAGTTCAAACTCTGGAAACACCATATATTTT	CASSSSSNSGNTIYF
TRBJ2-3	once	TRBD1	TRBV7-2	TGTGCCAGCAGCCAAACAGGGGCAGATACGCAGTATTTT	CASSQTGADTQYF
TRBJ1-5	.	.	TRBV6-1	TGTGCCAGCCAGGGCAATCAGCCCCAGCATTTT	CASQGNQPQHF
TRBJ2-7	.	.	TRBV28	TGTGCCAGCAGTTTCACGGGATCGAACTACGAGCAGTACTTC	CASSFTGSNYEQYF
TRBJ1-1	.	.	TRBV27	TGTGCCAGCAGCTCGCTCCCGGGACAACCGAACACTGAAGCTTTCTTT	CASSSLPGQPNTEAFF
TRBJ2-1	.	TRBD2	TRBV11-2	TGTGCCAGCAGCTTACTTCTAGCGGGAGGCAATGAGCAGTTCTTC	CASSLLLAGGNEQFF
TRBJ2-3	.	TRBD1	TRBV6-6	TGTGCCAGCAGACCCGGACAGGGGGCCTTCACAGATACGCAGTATTTT	CASRPGQGAFTDTQYF
TRBJ2-1	.	TRBD2	TRBV10-3	TGTGCCATCAGTGTGGGTAGCGGGACCTACAATGAGCAGTTCTTC	CAISVGSGTYNEQFF
TRBJ2-7	.	.	TRBV6-1	TGTGCCAGCAGTCAACAGGTAACCTACGAGCAGTACTTC	CASSQQVTYEQYF
TRBJ2-6	.	TRBD2	TRBV7-9	TGTGCCAGCATCCAACCCCGGGGGGAAGGGGCCAACGTCCTGACTTTC	CASIQPRGEGANVLTF
TRBJ1-1	.	.	TRBV6-5	TGTGCCAGCAGTTACTTGGTCGGGGGTCATACTGAAGCTTTCTTT	CASSYLVGGHTEAFF
TRBJ2-5	.	TRBD2	TRBV27	TGTGCCAGCAGTGTTTACAGCGGGGCGGAGACCCAGTACTTC	CASSVYSGAETQYF
TRBJ2-3	few	TRBD2	TRBV2	TGTGCCAGCGCCCGCGGGAGGGCCCCAGATACGCAGTATTTT	CASARGRAPDTQYF
TRBJ1-5	once	TRBD1	TRBV6-5	TGTGCCAGCAGCCTACAGGGGGGAGGAAGTCAGCCCCAGCATTTT	CASSLQGGGSQPQHF